The source of this T cell receptor beta chain is a study of T cells in localized non-small cell lung cancer. Germline V gene lookup returns CDR1 LNHDA and CDR2 SQIVND (reference sequence). The trim removed 1 base at V and 0 bases at J, leaving 12 bases unmatched. CDR3 size: 20 residues. As concerns this clone: The target antigen is unknown.

This table comes from immunoSEQ multiplex PCR, and its TCRdb copy is limited to in-frame clones, with some not included. The sample includes approximately 7,000 clones, 50% of them seen just once. Whole-study findings and limits: It remains possible that heterogeneity exists, since only one tumor region was sequenced. An association was observed between higher blood T cell density and longer overall survival. Uninvolved nearby lung showed the greatest T cell clonality, exceeding that found in tumor. A median approximately 59 of the top 100 tumor clones appeared in adjacent lung.

The chain combines TRBV19 with TRBJ2-6; TRBD1 matches at 7 bases. This sample comprised lymph node tissue, obtained before any cancer treatment. The sequence was obtained from a female donor aged 60 or older with stage I lung adenocarcinoma. In DNA form, the CDR3 reads TGTGCCAGTAGTATAGTCCTCGGAAGGGGGCCGAACTCTGGGGCCAACGTCCTGACTTTC. It codes for CASSIVLGRGPNSGANVLTF.